A selection of T cell receptor beta chains follows, all from one sample in a study of cytomegalovirus exposure and HLA in healthy donors. The repertoire was sequenced with immunoSEQ multiplex PCR; TCRdb's copy has only in-frame clones and lacks some. The table shows 150,000 to 200,000 clones, with about 80% occurring only once. Material for sequencing was PBMCs. Every receptor here comes from a woman between 18 and 29 years old in good health and CMV-seropositive. Each CDR3 is given without its conserved first and last residue. Each record gives: CDR3 length, V gene, CDR3 protein.

>12|TRBV11-3
ASSRDAGNTEAF
>12|TRBV29-1
SSLNRGLRNEQF
>14|TRBV19
ASSIGRVKSHGELF
>11|TRBV27
ASSLYYSGELF
>16|TRBV14
ASSQKTGPSSYNSPLH
>13|TRBV4-3
ASTRTGEVPYGYT
>13|TRBV4-3
ASSQGTGKGEGYT
>11|TRBV2
ASSGQATGELF
>12|TRBV6-5
ASRKGGGANEQF
>14|TRBV7-9
ASSPPGLGRSYEQY
>13|TRBV27
ASSFGDRVADTQY
>11|TRBV6-5
ASMAGSNQPQH
>13|TRBV27
ASSERRRGGDGYT
>14|TRBV5-6
ASRETGSTYNSPLH
>13|TRBV19
ASTPTRGSYNEQF
>12|TRBV28
ASQEQMPNQPQH
>13|TRBV5-1
ASSLDGTAMDEQY
>14|TRBV18
ASSPQEGLGVAPLH
>11|TRBV14
ASSQTGTYEQY
>15|TRBV5-6
ASSGGSGTFNTGELF
>10|TRBV5-6
ASSPPTGRQY
>12|TRBV11-3
ASSLGGRTDTQY
>11|TRBV6-1
ASPPTGVTEAF
>10|TRBV4-2
ASSGRHTEAF
>13|TRBV6-6
ASSRPSDGTDTQY
>12|TRBV4-2
ASSQDRSNYGYT
>13|TRBV6-1
ASSDLGQGPPGAF
>12|TRBV11-2
ASSLGAGLDEAF
>11|TRBV11-2
ASSLDRRPEQY
>13|TRBV5-1
ASSLAGSAVDTIY
>12|TRBV19
ASSNLQVHTEAF
>13|TRBV7-2
ASSPFRDRPYGYT
>11|TRBV6-1
ASRDRPNYGYT
>13|TRBV19
ASSIAGARNQPQH
>11|TRBV7-2
ASSTGQGGKLF
>13|TRBV11-3
ASSEDGGGEDTQY
>13|TRBV5-1
ASSPEGGPGDTQY
>13|TRBV4-3
ASSQVAGGNSPLH
>11|TRBV10-1
ASSVGQGYGYT
>14|TRBV4-1
ASSQESTGSSYEQY
>14|TRBV9
ASSVATWGAAGELF
>12|TRBV2
ASRSRGRVYGYT
>10|TRBV7-9
ASSLDNRGAF
>14|TRBV4-1
ASSPESGQSNEKLF
>14|TRBV5-1
ASSPGSGGFQETQY